These T cell receptor beta chains were read from a single sample in a study of T cells in Graves' hyperthyroidism and ophthalmopathy. In TCRdb, the multiplex PCR reads were re-called with MiXCR into one record per CDR3 protein. The sample holds 250,000 or so distinct CDR3 sequences, about 17% seen once. Sequenced input: blood. These receptors were taken from a woman aged 18-29 years with Graves' ophthalmopathy. Each CDR3 is given with its conserved first and last residue. The D gene is left open where the match is weak. The size of a clone is reported for some rows only, either as once, few or many, or as a class for expanded clones.

v_call: TRBV5-1; clone_size: many; d_call: .; j_call: TRBJ2-3; cdr3_nt: TGCGCCAGCAGCACGCAATTCTCAGATACGCAGTATTTT; cdr3_aa: CASSTQFSDTQYF
v_call: TRBV14; clone_size: many; d_call: TRBD2; j_call: TRBJ2-7; cdr3_nt: TGTGCCAGCAGCCCCCCGGGACTAGCGGGAGCGAACTACGAGCAGTACTTC; cdr3_aa: CASSPPGLAGANYEQYF
v_call: TRBV9; clone_size: many; d_call: TRBD2; j_call: TRBJ2-7; cdr3_nt: TGTGCCAGCAGCCTTGGGACTAGCGGGAGAAGCCCCTACGAGCAGTACTTC; cdr3_aa: CASSLGTSGRSPYEQYF
v_call: TRBV29-1; clone_size: many; d_call: .; j_call: TRBJ1-1; cdr3_nt: TGCAGCGCAGTGGGGGGGGGTACTGAAGCTTTCTTT; cdr3_aa: CSAVGGGTEAFF
v_call: TRBV27; clone_size: few; d_call: TRBD2; j_call: TRBJ2-2; cdr3_nt: TGTGCCAGCAGTATTATCGGGGGGGCTAGCGGGAGATCAAGGGAACCCGGGGAGCTGTTTTTT; cdr3_aa: CASSIIGGASGRSREPGELFF
v_call: TRBV27; clone_size: many; d_call: .; j_call: TRBJ2-3; cdr3_nt: TGTGCCAGCACGGACTGGAGCACAGATACGCAGTATTTT; cdr3_aa: CASTDWSTDTQYF
v_call: TRBV10-3; clone_size: many; d_call: TRBD1; j_call: TRBJ1-2; cdr3_nt: TGTGCCATCAGTGAGGGTAGACAGGGCCTGAACTATGGCTATACCTTC; cdr3_aa: CAISEGRQGLNYGYTF
v_call: TRBV4-1; clone_size: many; d_call: TRBD1; j_call: TRBJ2-7; cdr3_nt: TGCGCCAGCAGCCGCGGAGGGACAGGGGGTACCTACGAGCAGTACTTC; cdr3_aa: CASSRGGTGGTYEQYF
v_call: TRBV5-4; clone_size: .; d_call: .; j_call: TRBJ2-5; cdr3_nt: TGTGCCAGCAGCTTACCCCGTGGTCCCCTCTACACCCAAGAGACCCAGTACTTC; cdr3_aa: CASSLPRGPLYTQETQYF
v_call: TRBV6-5; clone_size: .; d_call: TRBD1; j_call: TRBJ1-5; cdr3_nt: TGTGCCAGCAGTTACACGACAGGGGGAAGTCGGCAGCCCCAGCATTTT; cdr3_aa: CASSYTTGGSRQPQHF
v_call: TRBV28; clone_size: many; d_call: .; j_call: TRBJ1-4; cdr3_nt: TGTGCCAGCAGTTTATGGCAGTTTAATGAAAAACTGTTTTTT; cdr3_aa: CASSLWQFNEKLFF
v_call: TRBV29-1; clone_size: .; d_call: TRBD2; j_call: TRBJ2-1; cdr3_nt: TGCAGCGTCTCCTACCCCGGGACTAGCGGGGGGGCCTACAATGAGCAGTTCTTC; cdr3_aa: CSVSYPGTSGGAYNEQFF
v_call: TRBV7-3; clone_size: many; d_call: TRBD2; j_call: TRBJ2-3; cdr3_nt: TGTGCCAGCAGCTTCGGCGGGAGCGTGGATACGCAGTATTTT; cdr3_aa: CASSFGGSVDTQYF
v_call: TRBV3-1; clone_size: many; d_call: TRBD1; j_call: TRBJ1-2; cdr3_nt: TGTGCCAGCAGCCAGGGGGACAGGGCTCATGGCTACACCTTC; cdr3_aa: CASSQGDRAHGYTF
v_call: TRBV3-1; clone_size: many; d_call: .; j_call: TRBJ2-7; cdr3_nt: TGTGCCAGCAGCCAGGATCTAGACTACGAGCAGTACTTC; cdr3_aa: CASSQDLDYEQYF
v_call: TRBV30; clone_size: many; d_call: TRBD2; j_call: TRBJ2-1; cdr3_nt: TGTGCCTGGAGCCCAGGACTAGCGGCTTACAATGAGCAGTTCTTC; cdr3_aa: CAWSPGLAAYNEQFF
v_call: TRBV27; clone_size: many; d_call: .; j_call: TRBJ1-1; cdr3_nt: TGTGCCAGCGCGGGACGGATGAACACTGAAGCTTTCTTT; cdr3_aa: CASAGRMNTEAFF
v_call: TRBV3-1; clone_size: many; d_call: TRBD2; j_call: TRBJ2-5; cdr3_nt: TGTGCCAGCAGTCGGACTAGCGGGAGGCTGTACCAAGAGACCCAGTACTTC; cdr3_aa: CASSRTSGRLYQETQYF
v_call: TRBV20-1; clone_size: many; d_call: TRBD1; j_call: TRBJ1-2; cdr3_nt: TGCAGTGCTAGAGAGGGACAGTCAGCTAACTATGGCTACACCTTC; cdr3_aa: CSAREGQSANYGYTF
v_call: TRBV28; clone_size: many; d_call: .; j_call: TRBJ2-3; cdr3_nt: TGTGCCAGCAGTACTCAAATGGGGGGGCCTCGCACAGATACGCAGTATTTT; cdr3_aa: CASSTQMGGPRTDTQYF
v_call: TRBV11-3; clone_size: .; d_call: TRBD2; j_call: TRBJ2-5; cdr3_nt: TGTGCCAGCAGGTGGGGACTAGCGGGCTTCCAAGAGACCCAGTACTTC; cdr3_aa: CASRWGLAGFQETQYF
v_call: TRBV12-3/TRBV12-4; clone_size: many; d_call: .; j_call: TRBJ2-5; cdr3_nt: TGTGCCAGCACGGGGGATGAGACCCAGTACTTC; cdr3_aa: CASTGDETQYF
v_call: TRBV29-1; clone_size: .; d_call: .; j_call: TRBJ2-7; cdr3_nt: TGCAGCGTTGGGGGGTTCTACGAGCAGTACTTC; cdr3_aa: CSVGGFYEQYF
v_call: TRBV5-1; clone_size: many; d_call: .; j_call: TRBJ1-2; cdr3_nt: TGCGCCAGCAGCCGGGAACAGCGAGACTATGGCTACACCTTC; cdr3_aa: CASSREQRDYGYTF
v_call: TRBV4-1; clone_size: many; d_call: .; j_call: TRBJ2-5; cdr3_nt: TGCGCCAGCAGCCAACCGTCCGGGCTAGAGACCCAGTACTTC; cdr3_aa: CASSQPSGLETQYF
v_call: TRBV20-1; clone_size: .; d_call: .; j_call: TRBJ2-1; cdr3_nt: TGCAGTGCTACGACATTTAACAATGAGCAGTTCTTC; cdr3_aa: CSATTFNNEQFF
v_call: TRBV24-1; clone_size: many; d_call: .; j_call: TRBJ2-3; cdr3_nt: TGTGCCACCAGTGATTTACCGGGATATAGCACAGATACGCAGTATTTT; cdr3_aa: CATSDLPGYSTDTQYF
v_call: TRBV30; clone_size: .; d_call: TRBD1; j_call: TRBJ1-2; cdr3_nt: TGTGCCTGGAGTAGGGACAGAACTTCTTATGGCTACACCTTC; cdr3_aa: CAWSRDRTSYGYTF
v_call: TRBV7-3; clone_size: .; d_call: TRBD2; j_call: TRBJ2-3; cdr3_nt: TGTGCCAGCAGCCCCCAGGGCGGGAGGGATTCCACAGATACGCAGTATTTT; cdr3_aa: CASSPQGGRDSTDTQYF
v_call: TRBV28; clone_size: many; d_call: .; j_call: TRBJ1-5; cdr3_nt: TGTGCCATCTCGACAGGAGGAGGCAATCAGCCCCAGCATTTT; cdr3_aa: CAISTGGGNQPQHF
v_call: TRBV20-1; clone_size: many; d_call: .; j_call: TRBJ2-1; cdr3_nt: TGCAGTGCTAGCTCTGGTACTGGTAATTCAGATGAGCAGTTCTTC; cdr3_aa: CSASSGTGNSDEQFF